This entry lists 22 T cell receptor beta chains sequenced from one sample in a study of PD-1 blockade in mismatch repair-deficient tumors. Repertoires were generated with immunoSEQ multiplex PCR, while TCRdb's copy carries only in-frame clones and drops some. The table includes roughly 34,000 clones, around 80% detected once. The specimen comprised PBMCs, sampled roughly 6 weeks after starting pembrolizumab. Receptors were obtained from an adult with mismatch repair-deficient cancer.

The chain is built from TRBV6-5 and TRBJ1-1; D possibly corresponds to TRBD1 (5 bases). Trimming stripped 1 base from V and 0 bases from J, with 9 bases between. The germline V gene has CDR1 MNHEY and CDR2 SVGAGI. CDR3 length equals 15 residues. The CDR3 loop is CASSYYGRVNTEAFF. The CDR3 DNA follows: TGTGCCAGCAGTTACTATGGCAGGGTGAACACTGAAGCTTTCTTT.

The chain carries TRBV14 and TRBJ2-2; D remains unclear. There are 17 residues in the CDR3. Germline V CDR1 and CDR2: SGHDN, FVKESK. V was shortened by 4 bases and J by 4 bases, with 19 bases between the two germline ends. In DNA, the CDR3 is TGTGCCAGCAGCCGCAACTTCGGAACAGCCCTCACCGGGGAGCTGTTTTTT. Translated: CASSRNFGTALTGELFF.

The V and J genes are TRBV5-4 and TRBJ2-1; possible D gene TRBD1, 6 bases. CDR1 SGHNT and CDR2 YYREEE come from the germline V gene (reference sequence). With 1 base removed from V and 2 bases from J, the gap between germline ends came to 16 bases. This CDR3 is 17 amino acids long. The CDR3 sequence is CASSLPRGVGTYNEQFF. Here the CDR3 DNA reads TGTGCCAGCAGCTTGCCCAGGGGAGTGGGGACCTACAATGAGCAGTTCTTC.

This chain uses TRBV20-1 with TRBJ2-4, with D tentatively TRBD2 (5 bases). The CDR3 sequence is 10 residues long. Germline V gene sequence: CDR1 DFQATT, CDR2 SNEGSKA (reference sequence). The CDR3 loop is CSSGWDIQYF. DNA for the CDR3: TGCAGCTCGGGGTGGGACATTCAGTACTTC.

This sequence joins TRBV9 and TRBJ2-7; 9 positions agree with TRBD1. Germline V gives CDR1 SGDLS, CDR2 YYNGEE. The length of the CDR3 is 15 residues. Unmatched junction bases numbered 5, after V lost 2 bases and J lost 2 bases. As DNA, the CDR3 is TGTGCCAGCAGCGTTGCCGGGACAGGGACCTACGAGCAGTACTTC. Amino acids: CASSVAGTGTYEQYF.

The chain combines TRBV7-2 with TRBJ1-1, with TRBD1 as a possible D gene (5 bases). The V gene lost 3 bases and the J gene lost 4 bases, with 12 bases spanning the gap. This CDR3 comprises 14 residues. The germline V gene encodes CDR1 SGHTA and CDR2 FQGNSA. The CDR3 DNA sequence: TGTGCCAGCAGCTTTACGGGGGGTTCCACTGAAGCTTTCTTT. This sequence encodes CASSFTGGSTEAFF.

The chain uses TRBV7-3 and TRBJ2-1; the match to TRBD2 covers 8 bases. J gave up 10 bases and V 5 bases, and 7 bases lay outside the gene matches. In germline, CDR1 is SGHTA, CDR2 FQGTGA. The CDR3 sequence is 13 residues long. CDR3 in DNA: TGTGCCAGCAGCCACAACCAGCGGGGGGAGCAGTTCTTC. This codes for CASSHNQRGEQFF.

This chain connects TRBV27 to TRBJ2-6; D is uncertain. This CDR3 has 15 amino acids. CDR1 is MNHEY, CDR2 SMNVEV, per germline (reference sequence). The V end was cut by 5 bases, the J end by 0 bases, with 8 bases between. Here the CDR3 DNA reads TGTGCCAGCAGTCCCTCGTACTCTGGGGCCAACGTCCTGACTTTC. This sequence encodes CASSPSYSGANVLTF.

V and J are TRBV28 and TRBJ2-5, with a possible D match to TRBD1 (6 bases). This CDR3 has 16 amino acids. Germline V gene lookup returns CDR1 MDHEN and CDR2 SYDVKM. Trimming removed 2 bases from V and 4 bases from J, with 17 bases in between. The CDR3 loop is CASSLGDNFHPETQYF. The CDR3 region has the DNA TGTGCCAGCAGTTTAGGGGACAACTTCCACCCAGAGACCCAGTACTTC.

V and J are TRBV5-4 and TRBJ1-4; maybe TRBD1 (6 bases). The CDR3 sequence is 14 residues long. V gave up 3 bases and J gave up 5 bases, with 11 bases separating them. Germline CDR1 SGHNT, CDR2 YYREEE (reference sequence). The CDR3 here is CASSSRTENEKLFF. The DNA of the CDR3 is TGTGCCAGCAGCTCCCGGACAGAAAATGAAAAACTGTTTTTT.

This clone occurred a few times. The chain uses TRBV7-2 and TRBJ2-7; TRBD2 aligns across 7 bases. The V and J ends lost 5 bases and 6 bases, in that order; junction bases with no gene match: 7. Germline V gives CDR1 SGHTA, CDR2 FQGNSA. This CDR3 region has 13 residues. The CDR3 region is CASSDRTRLEQYF. In nucleotides, the CDR3 is TGTGCCAGCAGCGACCGGACTAGACTCGAGCAGTACTTC.

This clone was seen only once. Sequence at one end of the junction differs from germline and may be a read error. The J gene is TRBJ1-1, the V gene TRBV4-1; a weak D match, TRBD1 (6 bases). From germline, CDR1 is MGHRA and CDR2 YSYEKL. This CDR3 contains 14 residues. CDR3 bases: TGCGCCAGCAGCCAATCTGCGACAGGCATTTCAATCCTCTTT. It codes for CASSQSATGISILF.

The chain is built from TRBV29-1 and TRBJ1-1; D not certain. Trimming left V 0 bases short and J 2 bases short, with 7 bases between. This CDR3 is built from 13 residues. CDR1 and CDR2 from the germline V gene are SQVTM and ANQGSEA. Here the CDR3 reads CSVEELGNTEAFF. The CDR3 coding sequence is TGCAGCGTTGAAGAGCTGGGCAACACTGAAGCTTTCTTT.

This clone was detected only once. The chain is built from TRBV29-1 and TRBJ1-1; D not resolved. This CDR3 has 12 amino acids. Germline V gene data show CDR1 as SQVTM and CDR2 as ANQGSEA. The CDR3 nucleotides read TGCACCGCCTACAGCTTGAACACTGAAGCTTTCTTT. It translates to CTAYSLNTEAFF.

This chain joins TRBV2 and TRBJ2-1; weak D call: TRBD2 (6 bases). The CDR3 length is 14 residues. Trimming left V 4 bases short and J 9 bases short, with 16 bases between. The germline V gene has CDR1 SNHLY and CDR2 FYNNEI. CDR3 in amino acids: CASSGTTPDGEQFF. The DNA for the CDR3 is TGTGCCAGCAGTGGGACTACCCCCGATGGTGAGCAGTTCTTC.

The chain's CDR3 is CAISESGSYSGSRNEQFF. Written as DNA, the CDR3 is TGTGCCATCAGTGAGTCGGGAAGCTATAGCGGGAGTCGTAATGAGCAGTTCTTC. The gene calls are TRBV10-3 and TRBJ2-1; 9 bases align to TRBD2. Unmatched junction bases numbered 13, after V lost 0 bases and J lost 7 bases. Germline assignment: CDR1 ENHRY and CDR2 SYGVKD. The CDR3 runs 18 residues.

The V call is TRBV9, the J call TRBJ2-2, with 8 bases that match TRBD2. Looked up from germline, CDR1 is SGDLS and CDR2 is YYNGEE. Trimming cost V 2 bases and J 7 bases; bases outside gene matches: 13. CDR3 length: 17 residues. The CDR3 region has the DNA TGTGCCAGCAGCGTCTCCAGGGAGCGGGAGTATCACGGGGAGCTGTTTTTT. This gives the protein CASSVSREREYHGELFF.

The chain carries TRBV27 and TRBJ2-7; 7 bases are shared with TRBD1. The CDR3 consists of 16 residues. Trimming removed 6 bases from V and 3 bases from J; junction bases left unmatched: 14. CDR1 and CDR2 (germline): MNHEY, SMNVEV (reference sequence). The CDR3 is CASSLPDRALGYEQYF. The CDR3 DNA sequence: TGTGCCAGCAGCCTTCCTGACAGGGCGCTAGGCTACGAGCAGTACTTC.

DNA for the CDR3: TGTGCCAGCTCACCAATGATAGCGGACACAGATACGCAGTATTTT. Its protein product is CASSPMIADTDTQYF. This chain uses TRBV18 with TRBJ2-3; possibly TRBD2 for D (6 bases). The CDR3 is 15 amino acids. From germline, CDR1 is KGHSH and CDR2 LQKENI. V shed 2 bases and J shed 2 bases, with 11 bases lying between them.

The chain combines TRBV7-8 with TRBJ1-1; 9 bases agree with TRBD1. This CDR3 has 13 amino acids. Germline loops: CDR1 SGHVS, CDR2 FQNEAQ. V was clipped by 5 bases and J by 4 bases; unmatched bases: 2. The CDR3, as DNA: TGTGCCAGCAGCCGGGACAGGGTCACTGAAGCTTTCTTT. It encodes CASSRDRVTEAFF. Full variable domain (rest looked up from reference TRBV7-8 and TRBJ1-1): GAGVSQSPRYKVAKRGQDVALRCDPISGHVSLFWYQQALGQGPEFLTYFQNEAQLDKSGLPSDRFFAERPEGSVSTLKIQRTQQEDSAVYLCASSRDRVTEAFFGQGTRLTVV.

This chain joins TRBV7-6 and TRBJ1-1, with D possibly matching TRBD1 (5 bases). CDR1 is SGHVS and CDR2 is FNYEAQ in the germline V gene. The CDR3 consists of 15 residues. Trimming took 0 bases from V and 0 from J, leaving 8 bases between them. The CDR3 here is CASSLAQGLNTEAFF. CDR3 DNA sequence: TGTGCCAGCAGCTTAGCGCAGGGCCTGAACACTGAAGCTTTCTTT. Based on the CDR3 plus reference TRBV7-6 and TRBJ1-1, the full variable domain is GAGVSQSPRYKVTKRGQDVALRCDPISGHVSLYWYRQALGQGPEFLTYFNYEAQQDKSGLPNDRFSAERPEGSISTLTIQRTEQRDSAMYRCASSLAQGLNTEAFFGQGTRLTVV.

The rearrangement links TRBV15 to TRBJ1-5, with 7 bases lining up with TRBD1. This CDR3 has 15 residues. CDR1 LNHNV and CDR2 YYDKDF come from the germline V gene (reference sequence). V trimming: 0 bases; J trimming: 5 bases; junction bases outside the gene matches: 4. Here the CDR3 DNA reads TGTGCCACCAGCAGAGAGGGGACAGATTATCAGCCCCAGCATTTT. It specifies CATSREGTDYQPQHF.